This TCR beta chain stems from a study of cytomegalovirus exposure and HLA in healthy donors. In the study overall: Earlier findings included some 120 million unique TCR beta sequences obtained from 150 million to 200 million T cells. Roughly 80 million unique TCRs from HLA-typed donors made up an early data release. Points from the study as a whole: Cytomegalovirus-associated status was assigned to around 160 TCR beta chains. Association of a missense DCLRE1C variant with TCR beta V- and J-gene trimming was reported in a later analysis.

In the PCR, 60 Vbeta and 13 Jbeta primers were used. Sequencing was performed with immunoSEQ multiplex PCR; in TCRdb, only in-frame clones are kept and a portion is missing. The sample includes around 190,000 clones, 70% to 85% of them seen just once. Comments on this clone: Its antigen is unknown.

The CDR3 length is 15 residues. Germline-derived CDR1 and CDR2 are SGDLS and YYNGEE. V was pared by 3 bases and J by 10 bases, with 17 bases between. The clonotype comes from a girl aged 2 to 10 in good health and CMV-seropositive. Sample: PBMCs. The chain uses TRBV9 and TRBJ1-6; D remains ambiguous. DNA of the CDR3: TGTGCCAGCAGCGAAGACTCGCGGAGTGGATCACCCCTCCACTTT. Its translation is CASSEDSRSGSPLHF.